These T cell receptor beta chains were read from a single sample in a study of siplizumab effects on memory and regulatory T cells. TCRdb keeps only in-frame clones here, not all; method: immunoSEQ multiplex PCR. The sample comprises some 110,000 clones, around 94% of which are singletons, and around 1.7% rests with the top ten. Material for sequencing was non-Treg CD4+ T cells sorted from blood. Every receptor here comes from a human donor in good health. Both conserved end residues are trimmed from each CDR3. The order of the fields is V gene, J gene, CDR3 protein.

TRBV9,TRBJ2-2,ASSSGVRATGELF
TRBV10-1,TRBJ2-1,ASSGTSGYNEQF
TRBV5-1,TRBJ2-7,ASSLGRGLDEQY
TRBV7-3,TRBJ2-1,ASSLTSGSYEQF
TRBV5-4,TRBJ1-2,ASSVVGTYGYT
TRBV28,TRBJ2-1,ASSPWYNEQF
TRBV5-8,TRBJ1-4,ASSSHQGIHEKLF
TRBV6-6,TRBJ1-1,ASSPRTGEAF
TRBV20-1,TRBJ2-7,SARTSYEQY
TRBV12-5,TRBJ2-1,ASGLAVNVAGAYNEQF
TRBV5-4,TRBJ1-3,ASSQELGSGNTIY
TRBV19,TRBJ1-5,ASRGRVDNQPQH
TRBV6-5,TRBJ1-2,ASSYSRGPYGYT
TRBV7-9,.,ASSYAGAAVYEQY
TRBV6-7,TRBJ2-4,ASSCGQSLAKNIQY
TRBV5-1,TRBJ1-1,ASSRTQGSEAF
TRBV7-9,TRBJ2-7,ASSLGQLLSYEQY
TRBV7-2,TRBJ2-5,ASSFTRDAKETQY
TRBV7-9,TRBJ1-4,ASSQGRVQNEKLF
TRBV7-9,TRBJ1-1,ASTRQGDTEAF
TRBV19,TRBJ1-2,ASSIVGQGRRGYT
TRBV27,TRBJ2-2,ASSPFSATGELF
TRBV19,TRBJ1-1,ASNGLAPEAF
TRBV11-2,TRBJ2-1,ASSLIAGVLYNEQF
TRBV6-5,TRBJ2-5,ASGDLAETQY
TRBV30,TRBJ2-3,AWSDTSGSTDTQY
TRBV30,TRBJ2-2,AWSAIGVAGGWSSGELF
TRBV6-6,TRBJ2-7,ASSKSGGNYEQY
TRBV11-3,TRBJ2-2,ASSPTSGPNTGELF
TRBV2,TRBJ1-5,ASTAGHLSNQPQH
TRBV9,TRBJ2-1,ASSPGYNEQF
TRBV18,TRBJ2-3,ASSPQGFSTDTQY
TRBV29-1,TRBJ2-2,SAPGQYGGELF
TRBV5-1,TRBJ1-3,ASSLGISGNTIY
TRBV5-1,TRBJ2-1,ASSLDRLGNEQF
TRBV6-5,TRBJ1-1,ASSSNPMNTEAF
TRBV6-5,TRBJ1-2,ASNTRGEYGYT
TRBV28,TRBJ2-3,ASSLVRDTQY
TRBV5-1,TRBJ1-2,ASRPGTGYGYT
TRBV9,TRBJ1-3,ASSVEGNSGNTIY
TRBV6-5,TRBJ2-1,ASSYGTSFNNEQF
TRBV5-4,TRBJ1-2,ASSPRQELYGYT
TRBV6-5,TRBJ2-7,ASRGADSRSYEQY
TRBV19,TRBJ2-5,ASTGDSRVSPQY
TRBV19,TRBJ2-4,ASSIVGGGGPRKNIQY
TRBV7-2,TRBJ2-5,ASSWGTGRETQY
TRBV11-1,TRBJ2-5,ASSVSPRIGTQY
TRBV29-1,TRBJ1-1,SVRGMNTEAF
TRBV7-9,TRBJ2-7,ASSLADRVGSSYEQY
TRBV6-5,TRBJ1-1,ASSYGGFLNTEAF